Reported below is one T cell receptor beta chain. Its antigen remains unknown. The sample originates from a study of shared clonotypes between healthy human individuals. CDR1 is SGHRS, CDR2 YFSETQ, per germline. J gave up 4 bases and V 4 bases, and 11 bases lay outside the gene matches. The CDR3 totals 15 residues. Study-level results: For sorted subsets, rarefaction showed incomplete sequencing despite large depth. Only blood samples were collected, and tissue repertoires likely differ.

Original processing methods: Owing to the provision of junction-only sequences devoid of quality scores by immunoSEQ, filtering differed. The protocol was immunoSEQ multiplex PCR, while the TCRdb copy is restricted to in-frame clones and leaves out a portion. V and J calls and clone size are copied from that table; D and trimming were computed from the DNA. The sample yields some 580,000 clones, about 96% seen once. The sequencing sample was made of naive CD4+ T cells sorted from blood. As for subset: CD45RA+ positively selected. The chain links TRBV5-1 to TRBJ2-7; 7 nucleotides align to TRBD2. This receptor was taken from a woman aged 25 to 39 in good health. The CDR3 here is CASSPGGTTGYEQYF. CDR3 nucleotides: TGCGCCAGCAGCCCTGGGGGGACTACTGGATACGAGCAGTACTTC.